The T cell receptor (beta chain) under discussion was sequenced for a study of cytomegalovirus exposure and HLA in healthy donors. General study results and limits: With later analysis, a missense DCLRE1C variant became linked to TCR beta V- and J-gene trimming. The study listed approximately 160 cytomegalovirus-associated TCR beta chains. Most of the CMV-associated TCR beta chains (in a later analysis) appeared to be HLA-restricted.

V was clipped by 2 bases and J by 0 bases, with 11 bases between them. This CDR3 is 17 amino acids long. CDR1 is MDHEN, CDR2 SYDVKM, per germline. This PCR relied on a set of 60 Vbeta primers and 13 Jbeta primers. Sequenced by immunoSEQ multiplex PCR; TCRdb stores in-frame clones only, minus some. The table lists fewer than 250,000 clones, around nine tenths of them singletons. Notes on this clone: Its target is unknown.

This clonotype was obtained from a woman aged 18-29 years in good health and CMV-seronegative. V usage is TRBV28 and J usage is TRBJ2-6; D is perhaps TRBD2 (6 bases). Sequenced sample: PBMCs. CDR3 coding DNA: TGTGCCAGCAGTTTAGGGGGGAGCCACTCTGGGGCCAACGTCCTGACTTTC. Encoded protein: CASSLGGSHSGANVLTF.